The source of this T cell receptor beta chain is a study of T cell responses to AZD1222 COVID-19 vaccine. Study-level points and caveats: White British people made up most donors, females outnumbered males, and clonal diversity was possibly underestimated. Spike-wide vaccine-associated CD4 TCRs dominated at 160-218 and 743-854. Sampled repertoires all dated from after the peak T cell response.

Germline CDR1 is SQVTM and CDR2 is ANQGSEA. The CDR3 is 9 amino acids. V dropped 7 bases and J dropped 8 bases, with 8 bases sitting between them. Clones were read by immunoSEQ multiplex PCR, and TCRdb kept only the in-frame ones, dropping some. This sample carries approximately 180,000 clones, more than 75% of them seen once, and the ten largest clones take about 24%. This clone was counted a few times. Its target is unknown. The clonotype was recovered from an adult who received the AZD1222 COVID-19 vaccine. This material consisted of peripheral blood, taken 28 days after the second AZD1222 dose. This chain uses TRBV29-1 with TRBJ1-1; possible D gene TRBD1, 6 bases. The CDR3 reads CSGGQEAFF. The CDR3 bases are TGCAGCGGAGGACAGGAAGCTTTCTTT.